The rows below give T cell receptor beta chains drawn from one sample of a study of control samples from healthy donors and cancer patients. Assay: immunoSEQ multiplex PCR; the TCRdb copy retains only in-frame clones and omits some. Found here are tens of thousands of clones, more than 75% of them singletons; the top ten hold around 18%. Sample: blood. Receptor source: a man aged 45-60 years in good health. The CDR3 runs from the conserved cysteine through the conserved F or W. The D gene is left open where the match is weak. Clone size is stated in some rows and not others, as once, few, many or a class when expanded.

TRBJ2-7 | NA | TRBV4-3 | TRBD2 | CASSPGLAGGPYSYEQYF | TGCGCCAGCAGCCCGGGACTAGCGGGAGGGCCCTACTCCTACGAGCAGTACTTC
TRBJ1-6 | NA | TRBV15 | NA | CATSREAGNSPLHF | TGTGCCACCAGCAGAGAGGCAGGCAATTCACCCCTCCACTTT
TRBJ1-1 | NA | TRBV11-3 | NA | CASSKTPQGEAFF | TGTGCCAGCAGCAAAACCCCACAAGGGGAAGCTTTCTTT
TRBJ1-2 | NA | TRBV3-1/TRBV3-2 | NA | CASSTLYRVGYTF | TGTGCCAGCAGCACCCTTTACAGGGTCGGCTACACCTTC
TRBJ2-5 | NA | TRBV11-3 | TRBD1 | CASSPRTGQETQYF | TGTGCCAGCAGCCCAAGGACAGGGCAAGAGACCCAGTACTTC
TRBJ2-3 | few | TRBV6-5 | TRBD2 | CASSWSSGISTDTQYF | TGTGCCAGCAGTTGGTCTAGCGGGATATCAACAGATACGCAGTATTTT
TRBJ1-1 | NA | TRBV6-2/TRBV6-3 | NA | CASSYSTQDSHMNTEAFF | TGTGCCAGCAGTTACTCGACTCAAGACAGCCATATGAACACTGAAGCTTTCTTT
TRBJ1-6 | NA | TRBV3-1/TRBV3-2 | NA | CASSQAPDNSPLHF | TGTGCCAGCAGCCAAGCGCCAGATAATTCACCCCTCCACTTT
TRBJ1-2 | NA | TRBV18 | TRBD1 | CASSARDRGPAQATTF | TGTGCCAGCTCAGCCCGGGACAGGGGGCCGGCCCAGGCTACGACCTTC
TRBJ2-1 | NA | TRBV24-1 | NA | CATSDSQGSYNEQFF | TGTGCCACCAGTGATTCTCAGGGTTCCTACAATGAGCAGTTCTTC
TRBJ2-1 | NA | TRBV5-6 | TRBD2 | CASSFRLAGSVIEQFF | TGTGCCAGCAGCTTCCGACTAGCGGGAAGTGTGATTGAGCAGTTCTTC
TRBJ1-2 | NA | TRBV5-6 | NA | CASSPDRGWGYTF | TGTGCCAGCAGTCCCGACAGAGGGTGGGGCTACACCTTC
TRBJ2-4 | few | TRBV28 | NA | CASRKQGRLAKNIQYF | TGTGCCAGCAGAAAACAGGGCAGATTAGCCAAAAACATTCAGTACTTC
TRBJ2-3 | NA | TRBV7-8 | TRBD2 | CASSLEAGGDTQYF | TGTGCCAGCAGCTTAGAAGCGGGGGGTGATACGCAGTATTTT
TRBJ2-1 | few | TRBV4-1 | TRBD2 | CASSQGTSGMNEQFF | TGCGCCAGCAGCCAAGGGACTAGCGGGATGAATGAGCAGTTCTTC
TRBJ2-1 | NA | TRBV5-1 | NA | CASSLEALEFDEQFF | TGCGCCAGCAGCTTGGAAGCCTTGGAGTTCGATGAGCAGTTCTTC
TRBJ1-6 | once | TRBV6-2/TRBV6-3 | NA | CASSYWAGNSPLHF | TGTGCCAGCAGTTACTGGGCGGGTAATTCACCCCTCCACTTT
TRBJ2-3 | NA | TRBV7-6 | NA | CASSGSLPDTQYF | TGTGCCAGCAGCGGTAGCCTCCCAGATACGCAGTATTTT
TRBJ2-5 | NA | TRBV11-3 | NA | CASSPPGETQYF | TGTGCCAGCAGCCCTCCGGGGGAGACCCAGTACTTC
TRBJ1-2 | once | TRBV13 | TRBD1 | CASSPPGQGFGGYTF | TGTGCCAGCAGCCCTCCGGGACAGGGTTTTGGTGGCTACACCTTC
TRBJ1-6 | NA | TRBV2 | NA | CASTEQESYNSPLHF | TGTGCCAGCACCGAGCAGGAATCCTATAATTCACCCCTCCACTTT
TRBJ1-1 | NA | TRBV27 | NA | CASSLHRVGTEAFF | TGTGCCAGCAGTTTACACAGGGTGGGCACTGAAGCTTTCTTT
TRBJ1-1 | NA | TRBV5-1 | NA | CASSLGGGDMNTEAFF | TGCGCCAGCAGCTTGGGGGGTGGGGACATGAACACTGAAGCTTTCTTT
TRBJ2-1 | once | TRBV28 | NA | CASSFGGHEQFF | TGTGCCAGCAGTTTCGGGGGCCATGAGCAGTTCTTC
TRBJ1-2 | NA | TRBV3-1/TRBV3-2 | NA | CASSPIGTNYGYTF | TGTGCCAGCAGCCCGATCGGGACAAACTATGGCTACACCTTC
TRBJ2-5 | NA | TRBV2 | TRBD2 | CASSTSVETQYF | TGTGCCAGCAGTACTAGCGTAGAGACCCAGTACTTC
TRBJ1-2 | NA | TRBV5-6 | TRBD1 | CASLFTGVDGYTF | TGTGCCAGCCTATTTACAGGGGTCGATGGCTACACCTTC
TRBJ2-7 | few | TRBV2 | NA | CASSSGSYEQYF | TGTGCCAGCAGTTCAGGCTCCTACGAGCAGTACTTC
TRBJ1-5 | once | TRBV2 | NA | CASKGGYSNQPQHF | TGTGCCAGCAAGGGGGGCTATAGCAATCAGCCCCAGCATTTT
TRBJ1-6 | NA | TRBV5-1 | NA | CASRLRPSDNSPLHF | TGCGCCAGCCGATTGAGACCCTCCGATAATTCACCCCTCCACTTT
TRBJ2-1 | NA | TRBV10-1 | TRBD2 | CASSLPGTSIYNEQFF | TGCGCCAGCAGCCTCCCCGGGACTAGCATCTACAATGAGCAGTTCTTC
TRBJ1-1 | NA | TRBV6-6 | NA | CASSYSSREPFF | TGTGCCAGCAGTTACTCGTCCAGGGAACCTTTCTTT
TRBJ2-4 | NA | TRBV5-6 | NA | CASSLGTDENIQYF | TGTGCCAGCAGCTTGGGGACAGATGAAAACATTCAGTACTTC
TRBJ2-5 | NA | TRBV21-1 | NA | CASSERSGEETQYF | TGTGCCAGCAGCGAAAGGTCAGGAGAAGAGACCCAGTACTTC
TRBJ2-6 | NA | TRBV24-1 | NA | CATSPSQGSGANVLTF | TGTGCCACCAGTCCCTCCCAGGGTTCCGGGGCCAACGTCCTGACTTTC
TRBJ1-1 | NA | TRBV6-5 | NA | CASTPSGGGTEAFF | TGTGCCAGCACCCCATCGGGAGGGGGCACTGAAGCTTTCTTT
TRBJ2-2 | NA | TRBV6-1 | NA | CASSERGAGVGGELFF | TGTGCCAGCAGTGAACGGGGGGCAGGGGTTGGCGGGGAGCTGTTTTTT
TRBJ1-3 | NA | TRBV24-1 | NA | CATSDVRGGNTIYF | TGTGCCACCAGTGATGTAAGGGGTGGAAACACCATATATTTT
TRBJ2-1 | once | TRBV5-4 | TRBD2 | CASSHPTSGSYNEQFF | TGTGCCAGCAGCCACCCGACTAGCGGGAGTTACAATGAGCAGTTCTTC
TRBJ2-1 | NA | TRBV3-1/TRBV3-2 | NA | CASSLHGATGSSYNEQFF | TGTGCCAGCAGCCTCCACGGGGCGACTGGTAGCTCCTACAATGAGCAGTTCTTC
TRBJ1-2 | NA | TRBV11-3 | NA | CASSRGGYGYTF | TGTGCCAGCAGCCGAGGGGGCTATGGCTACACCTTC
TRBJ1-3 | NA | TRBV12-5 | NA | CASGSGQLTGNTIYF | TGTGCTAGTGGCTCGGGACAATTAACTGGAAACACCATATATTTT
TRBJ1-1 | NA | TRBV12-3/TRBV12-4 | NA | CASSFRGGAFF | TGTGCCAGCAGTTTCCGGGGGGGAGCTTTCTTT
TRBJ2-7 | NA | TRBV27 | TRBD1 | CASSRISGQGAGEQYF | TGTGCCAGCAGCCGTATTTCGGGGCAGGGGGCGGGAGAGCAGTACTTC
TRBJ2-1 | NA | TRBV6-5 | NA | CASSYGGLHNEQFF | TGTGCCAGCAGTTATGGAGGACTTCACAATGAGCAGTTCTTC